This T cell receptor (beta chain) was identified during a study of blood T cell repertoires in COVID-19. For the study at large: Both acute and convalescent COVID-19 samples were obtained from the United States, Italy and Spain. The analysed material was cDNA or gDNA that came from T cells, B-cell-depleted T cells, or PBMCs.

In the original workflow: Counts of nucleated cells, estimated from reference gene primer amplification, were obtained. Here immunoSEQ multiplex PCR was the method, and the copy in TCRdb shows in-frame clones only, minus some. Clone size and V and J calls were adopted from that table, with D and trimming inferred from the DNA. The sample yields roughly 92,000 clones, around 80% seen once. The table lists this clone with a few counts. The CDR3 runs to 12 residues. Germline V gene sequence: CDR1 MNHEY, CDR2 SVGEGT. The ends were cut back, 4 bases at V and 0 bases at J, with 2 bases in the middle. This TCR was sampled from a woman older than 75 with active or convalescent COVID-19. Sequenced material: peripheral blood. This chain connects TRBV6-2 or TRBV6-3 to TRBJ2-3; D gene unclear. The CDR3 nucleotides are TGTGCCAGCAGTTCTAGCACAGATACGCAGTATTTT. Its protein product is CASSSSTDTQYF.